A single sample is the source of the 25 T cell receptor beta chains below, sequenced in a study of T cells in Graves' hyperthyroidism and ophthalmopathy. Researchers took RNA transcripts and amplified the TCR beta CDR3 regions from them. The study used the HTBI primer set for a first-round RT-PCR of the TCR CDR3. TCRdb recomputed calls from the multiplex PCR reads with MiXCR, one row per CDR3 protein. The data contain a few hundred thousand distinct CDR3 sequences, about 45% of them singletons. Sequenced input: peripheral blood or thyroid tissue (not recorded which). The receptor source for this set is an adult woman with Graves' disease, either hyperthyroidism or ophthalmopathy (not recorded which).

This clonotype was seen ten or more times. The V and J genes are TRBV5-5 and TRBJ1-2, with TRBD1 identical over 9 bases. CDR1 SGHKS and CDR2 YYEKEE come from the germline V gene (reference sequence). After removal of 4 bases from V and 6 bases from J, the junction contained 7 bases not matched to a gene. The CDR3 covers 14 residues. DNA for the CDR3: TGTGCCAGCAGCCCTCGGACAGGGGATGATGGCTACACCTTC. Protein sequence: CASSPRTGDDGYTF.

This clonotype was detected ten times or more. The chain is built from TRBV5-1 and TRBJ1-5; D unclear. Germline values: CDR1 SGHRS, CDR2 YFSETQ. The CDR3 is 16 residues long. V lost 0 bases and J lost 1, with 11 bases in between. The CDR3 DNA is TGCGCCAGCAGCTTGGAGGGCCAAGGGAGCAATCAGCCCCAGCATTTT. Residues: CASSLEGQGSNQPQHF.

This clonotype has more than one count but fewer than ten. The V gene is TRBV28, the J gene TRBJ1-3, with D uncertain. CDR3 length: 16 amino acids. Germline CDR1 is MDHEN and CDR2 is SYDVKM. Trimming pared 3 bases from V and 3 bases from J, leaving 15 bases between. The CDR3 bases are TGTGCCAGCAGTTTTCCCCGGGGAGGTAGTGGAAACACCATATATTTT. Its translation: CASSFPRGGSGNTIYF.

The table lists this clonotype with many counts. The gene calls are TRBV7-2 and TRBJ1-6; TRBD1 might be the D (6 bases). V was cut by 4 bases and J by 8 bases, with 18 bases left in between. CDR1 SGHTA and CDR2 FQGNSA come from the germline V gene. The CDR3 contains 16 residues. The CDR3 DNA follows: TGTGCCAGCAGCTCGCCTCCTTTCAGGGGCGATTCACCCCTCCACTTT. Encoded protein: CASSSPPFRGDSPLHF.

This clonotype appeared a few times. The CDR3 protein is CASSSPGAGNQPQHF. In nucleotides, the CDR3 is TGTGCCAGCAGTTCCCCGGGGGCAGGCAATCAGCCCCAGCATTTT. The chain carries TRBV28 and TRBJ1-5; possible D gene TRBD1, 6 bases. The V and J ends lost 4 bases and 2 bases respectively, with 12 bases between them. In germline, CDR1 is MDHEN, CDR2 SYDVKM. The CDR3 contains 15 residues. Variable domain in full (rest from reference TRBV28 and TRBJ1-5): DVKVTQSSRYLVKRTGEKVFLECVQDMDHENMFWYRQDPGLGLRLIYFSYDVKMKEKGDIPEGYSVSREKKERFSLILESASTNQTSMYLCASSSPGAGNQPQHFGDGTRLSIL.

This clonotype was detected once. The chain carries TRBV15 and TRBJ2-5; D unclear. Germline CDR1 LNHNV, CDR2 YYDKDF (reference sequence). The CDR3 contains 12 residues. Trimming took off 2 bases at V and 5 bases at J, with 6 bases between the two ends. In DNA form, the CDR3 reads TGTGCCACCAGCAGATCTTCGGAGACCCAGTACTTC. Translating gives CATSRSSETQYF.

The rearrangement joins TRBV7-9 to TRBJ1-3; 7 bases match TRBD1. Per germline, CDR1 SEHNR and CDR2 FQNEAQ (reference sequence). J gave up 0 bases and V 4 bases, and 6 bases lay outside the gene matches. The CDR3 consists of 16 residues. CDR3 sequence: CASSSYRGPSGNTIYF. CDR3 coding DNA: TGTGCCAGCAGCTCGTACAGGGGACCCTCTGGAAACACCATATATTTT.

The V gene is TRBV2, the J gene TRBJ2-7; tentative D call: TRBD2 (6 bases). Looked up from germline, CDR1 is SNHLY and CDR2 is FYNNEI. The ends were cut back, 10 bases at V and 6 bases at J, with 16 bases in the middle. The CDR3 loop spans 12 amino acids. CDR3 protein: CAKRDLGGEQYF. The CDR3 coding sequence is TGTGCCAAACGGGACTTAGGTGGCGAGCAGTACTTC. The whole variable domain, remainder taken from reference TRBV2 and TRBJ2-7, is EPEVTQTPSHQVTQMGQEVILRCVPISNHLYFYWYRQILGQKVEFLVSFYNNEISEKSEIFDDQFSVERPDGSNFTLKIRSTKLEDSAMYFCAKRDLGGEQYFGPGTRLTVT.

This chain links TRBV10-3 with TRBJ1-5; TRBD1 matches at 7 bases. Losses at the gene ends were 5 bases for V and 8 bases for J; bases not matched to a gene: 9. CDR1 and CDR2 from the germline V gene are ENHRY and SYGVKD. This CDR3 is 14 amino acids long. CDR3 in DNA: TGTGCCATCAGTTCCGGGGGACAGCCGGAGCCCCAGCATTTT. Translating gives CAISSGGQPEPQHF.

At least ten counts were recorded for this clonotype. This chain links TRBV2 with TRBJ2-7, with 8 nucleotides matching TRBD1. The CDR3 has 14 amino acids. V trimming: 8 bases; J trimming: 0 bases; junction bases outside the gene matches: 6. CDR1 is SNHLY and CDR2 is FYNNEI in the germline V gene. CDR3 DNA: TGTGCCAGCCTCCCCGGGACAGGCTCCTACGAGCAGTACTTC. It encodes CASLPGTGSYEQYF.

The chain combines TRBV15 with TRBJ1-2; no clear D gene. Germline loops: CDR1 LNHNV, CDR2 YYDKDF (reference sequence). With 0 bases removed from V and 2 bases from J, the gap between germline ends came to 10 bases. The CDR3 has 15 residues. DNA for the CDR3: TGTGCCACCAGCAGAGAGTTCGGTCAGAACTATGGCTACACCTTC. Protein product: CATSREFGQNYGYTF.

There are many counts of this clonotype. The CDR3 is CASSDLGGEQYF. CDR3 coding DNA: TGCGCCAGCAGTGACTTGGGGGGCGAGCAGTACTTC. This chain joins TRBV10-2 and TRBJ2-7, with D possibly matching TRBD2 (6 bases). This CDR3 has 12 amino acids. In germline, CDR1 is WSHSY, CDR2 SAAADI. V was shortened by 3 bases and J by 6 bases, with 9 bases between the two germline ends.

The chain has TRBV20-1 and TRBJ2-7; no firm D call. CDR1 and CDR2 (germline): DFQATT, SNEGSKA (reference sequence). Between the trimmed V and J ends, which lost 2 bases and 2 bases, there was a span of 13 bases. The CDR3 has 14 amino acids. As DNA, the CDR3 is TGCAGTGCTAGACTTCCCGGGCGAGCCTACGAGCAGTACTTC. This sequence encodes CSARLPGRAYEQYF.

V and J are TRBV27 and TRBJ1-2; D uncertain. The CDR3 has 14 amino acids. V dropped 2 bases and J dropped 5 bases, with 12 bases sitting between them. Germline CDR1 reads MNHEY; CDR2 reads SMNVEV (reference sequence). CDR3 sequence: CASSLTQNLYGYTF. The CDR3 DNA is TGTGCCAGCAGTTTAACACAGAATCTTTATGGCTACACCTTC.

This chain connects TRBV20-1 to TRBJ2-7; TRBD1 matches 7 bases. The CDR3 spans 12 residues. CDR1 and CDR2 from the germline V gene are DFQATT and SNEGSKA (reference sequence). V was clipped by 7 bases and J by 2 bases; unmatched bases: 5. This CDR3 is CSERTGTYEQYF. The CDR3 bases are TGCAGTGAGAGGACAGGCACCTACGAGCAGTACTTC.

The genes are TRBV5-1 and TRBJ2-7; 12 positions match TRBD1. J was trimmed by 5 bases and V by 3 bases; bases with no gene match: 6. This CDR3 contains 15 residues. The germline CDR1 and CDR2 sequences are SGHRS and YFSETQ. CDR3 DNA sequence: TGCGCCAGCAGCTGGACCGGGACAGGGGGCGACGAGCAGTACTTC. Its protein is CASSWTGTGGDEQYF.

The J gene is TRBJ2-2, the V gene TRBV7-2, with a weak D call TRBD2 (5 bases). The CDR3 is 15 amino acids. The germline CDR1 and CDR2 sequences are SGHTA and FQGNSA. V lost 5 bases, J lost 0 bases, and 10 bases lay in between. Here the CDR3 DNA reads TGTGCCAGCAGCATATCCGGGGCGAACACCGGGGAGCTGTTTTTT. Translated: CASSISGANTGELFF.

This clonotype came up many times. The CDR3 here is CASSIRGPYTGELFF. The DNA for the CDR3 is TGTGCCAGTAGTATCCGGGGACCTTACACCGGGGAGCTGTTTTTT. The rearrangement links TRBV19 to TRBJ2-2; the D call may be TRBD1 or TRBD2 (5 bases each). The germline gives CDR1 LNHDA, CDR2 SQIVND (reference sequence). The CDR3 runs to 15 residues. Trimming pared 3 bases from V and 3 bases from J, leaving 11 bases between.

This clonotype appeared many times. The genes are TRBV4-1 and TRBJ2-2; D not resolved. Between the trimmed V and J ends, which lost 1 base and 0 bases, there was a span of 9 bases. The germline V gene encodes CDR1 MGHRA and CDR2 YSYEKL. The CDR3 is made up of 16 amino acids. Here the CDR3 reads CASSQVSFANTGELFF. The CDR3 DNA reads as TGCGCCAGCAGCCAAGTAAGCTTCGCGAACACCGGGGAGCTGTTTTTT.

This clonotype has ten or more counts. The chain employs TRBV28 and TRBJ1-4; D gene unclear. Between the trimmed V and J ends, which lost 5 bases and 2 bases, there was a span of 9 bases. Germline V gene data show CDR1 as MDHEN and CDR2 as SYDVKM. The CDR3 is 14 amino acids. CDR3: CASSPPGTNEKLFF. The DNA for the CDR3 is TGTGCCAGCAGTCCCCCGGGGACTAATGAAAAACTGTTTTTT. The full variable domain, in which reference TRBV28 and TRBJ1-4 provide the parts outside the CDR3, is DVKVTQSSRYLVKRTGEKVFLECVQDMDHENMFWYRQDPGLGLRLIYFSYDVKMKEKGDIPEGYSVSREKKERFSLILESASTNQTSMYLCASSPPGTNEKLFFGSGTQLSVL.

This chain connects TRBV29-1 to TRBJ2-2; D gene uncertain. The CDR3 is made up of 10 amino acids. Trimming removed 5 bases from V and 5 bases from J, with 3 bases in between. Germline V gene sequence: CDR1 SQVTM, CDR2 ANQGSEA. Here the CDR3 reads CSVQTGELFF. The CDR3 DNA sequence: TGCAGCGTTCAGACCGGGGAGCTGTTTTTT.

A note on this clonotype: At one end the junction does not follow the germline gene, possibly because of a read error. V is TRBV20-1 and J is TRBJ2-7; D is unresolved. The CDR3 has 13 residues. Germline V gene lookup returns CDR1 DFQATT and CDR2 SNEGSKA (reference sequence). The CDR3 sequence: CSARDRMLLEQYF. CDR3 bases: TGCAGTGCTAGAGATAGAATGTTATTAGAGCAATACTTC.

This clonotype has just a few counts. The chain combines TRBV28 with TRBJ1-6, with TRBD1 matching over 7 bases. With V trimmed by 7 bases and J by 10 bases, 19 bases remained unmatched. The CDR3 is 17 amino acids. Germline CDR1 reads MDHEN; CDR2 reads SYDVKM. The CDR3 region has the DNA TGTGCCAGCAACCTAGGGCAGGGGGACGTTGTGCGGTCACCCCTCCACTTT. Translated: CASNLGQGDVVRSPLHF.

At least ten counts were recorded for this clonotype. DNA of the CDR3: TGTGCCAGCAGCTTCGGACTCTCCTTGGCGGAGACCCAGTACTTC. Amino acids: CASSFGLSLAETQYF. J is TRBJ2-5 and V is TRBV5-4, with D perhaps TRBD2 (5 bases). The CDR3 spans 15 residues. Between the trimmed V and J ends, which lost 2 bases and 5 bases, there was a span of 16 bases. Per germline, CDR1 SGHNT and CDR2 YYREEE (reference sequence).

This clonotype has a count of ten or more. The chain links TRBV12-3 or TRBV12-4 to TRBJ2-7; 9 positions match TRBD2. The V and J ends lost 5 bases and 3 bases, in that order; junction bases with no gene match: 8. This CDR3 has 15 amino acids. CDR3 sequence (DNA): TGTGCCAGCAGTGAAATAGCGGGAGTTCGCTACGAGCAGTACTTC. Amino acids: CASSEIAGVRYEQYF.